These 28 T cell receptor beta chains originate from one sample sequenced in a study of identical twins. Each CDR3 protein is one row after TCRdb ran MiXCR on the 5' RACE reads. Of about 260,000 distinct CDR3 sequences listed, roughly 7% are singletons. These data also featured in a second study, about yellow fever vaccine responses in identical twins.

The sample taken for sequencing was memory (CD45RO+) T cells sorted from blood. Receptor source: a woman aged 18-29 years in good health.

The rearrangement links TRBV14 to TRBJ2-7, with D possibly being TRBD1 (5 bases). CDR1 and CDR2 from the germline V gene are SGHDN and FVKESK. The CDR3 has 15 amino acids. Trimming took 0 bases from V and 0 from J, leaving 9 bases between them. The CDR3 nucleotides are TGTGCCAGCAGCCAAGACCAGGGATACTCCTACGAGCAGTACTTC. It encodes CASSQDQGYSYEQYF.

The chain joins TRBV5-1 to TRBJ2-1, with TRBD2 matching over 12 bases. J was trimmed by 8 bases and V by 4 bases; bases with no gene match: 7. The CDR3 is 15 residues long. The germline V gene encodes CDR1 SGHRS and CDR2 YFSETQ. The CDR3 here is CASSVTSGSSDEQFF. CDR3 bases: TGCGCCAGCAGCGTGACTAGCGGGAGCAGCGATGAGCAGTTCTTC.

The V gene is TRBV27, the J gene TRBJ2-1, with 7 bases that match TRBD1. Germline trimming cut 5 bases from V and 1 base from J; bases unmatched to any gene: 8. Looked up from germline, CDR1 is MNHEY and CDR2 is SMNVEV (reference sequence). The CDR3 totals 16 residues. This CDR3 is CASSITGVRSYNEQFF. The CDR3 DNA follows: TGTGCCAGCAGTATAACAGGGGTTCGGTCCTACAATGAGCAGTTCTTC.

This clonotype was counted at least ten times. This chain connects TRBV2 to TRBJ2-3; D gene ambiguous. The germline V gene has CDR1 SNHLY and CDR2 FYNNEI. The length of the CDR3 is 15 residues. The V end lost 7 bases, the J end lost 6 bases, and 20 bases lay between the germline ends. DNA for the CDR3: TGTGCCAGCACCCACTCGGACGGACGTCTGGATACGCAGTATTTT. Protein: CASTHSDGRLDTQYF.

The CDR3 nucleotides read TGTGCCAGCAGTTACGAGGGGAGTTATAATTCACCCCTCCACTTT. This encodes CASSYEGSYNSPLHF. The V gene is TRBV6-5, the J gene TRBJ1-6; tentative D call: TRBD1 (5 bases). Germline V gene data show CDR1 as MNHEY and CDR2 as SVGAGI. Trimming cost V 2 bases and J 4 bases, with 9 bases left between them. CDR3 length: 15 residues.

This clonotype was counted between two and nine times. The chain joins TRBV3-1 to TRBJ1-2, with D uncertain. Germline loops: CDR1 LGHDT, CDR2 YNNKEL (reference sequence). V was cut by 3 bases and J by 4 bases, with 6 bases left in between. The CDR3 runs 12 residues. The CDR3 sequence is CASSQGVYGYTF. The CDR3 nucleotides are TGTGCCAGCAGCCAGGGTGTCTATGGCTACACCTTC. The full variable domain, with the rest looked up from reference TRBV3-1 and TRBJ1-2, is DTAVSQTPKYLVTQMGNDKSIKCEQNLGHDTMYWYKQDSKKFLKIMFSYNNKELIINETVPNRFSPKSPDKAHLNLHINSLELGDSAVYFCASSQGVYGYTFGSGTRLTVV.

This clonotype has a handful of counts. V gene TRBV20-1 combines with J gene TRBJ2-3, with no clear D. The germline CDR1 and CDR2 sequences are DFQATT and SNEGSKA (reference sequence). This CDR3 is built from 12 residues. Deletions cut 5 bases from V and 5 bases from J, with 11 bases between. Here the CDR3 DNA reads TGCAGTGCTCTCCCATTGGAAGATACGCAGTATTTT. Translated, it gives CSALPLEDTQYF.

There are many counts of this clonotype. The V and J genes are TRBV29-1 and TRBJ2-2; D is ambiguous. This CDR3 is 11 amino acids long. Germline assignment: CDR1 SQVTM and CDR2 ANQGSEA. V was trimmed by 4 bases and J by 4 bases, leaving 4 bases between them. The CDR3 spells CSVGATGELFF. CDR3 DNA: TGCAGCGTTGGGGCCACCGGGGAGCTGTTTTTT.

This chain uses TRBV6-1 with TRBJ2-5; D may match TRBD1 or TRBD2 (6 bases each). Trimming left V 6 bases short and J 5 bases short, with 16 bases between. In germline, CDR1 is MNHNS, CDR2 SASEGT. The CDR3 runs to 14 residues. The CDR3 is CASSTGGPRETQYF. The CDR3 nucleotides are TGTGCCAGCAGCACCGGGGGCCCCAGGGAGACCCAGTACTTC.

The chain carries TRBV10-3 and TRBJ2-1; TRBD2 might be the D (5 bases). Germline assignment: CDR1 ENHRY and CDR2 SYGVKD. V was trimmed by 0 bases and J by 8 bases, leaving 5 bases between them. The CDR3 has 12 amino acids. The CDR3 sequence is CAISESDYEQFF. The CDR3 coding sequence is TGTGCCATCAGTGAGTCGGACTATGAGCAGTTCTTC.

This clonotype was detected many times. The rearrangement uses TRBV20-1 and TRBJ2-1; either TRBD1 or TRBD2 may supply D (6 bases each). V was trimmed by 0 bases and J by 14 bases, leaving 11 bases between them. Germline assignment: CDR1 DFQATT and CDR2 SNEGSKA (reference sequence). CDR3 length: 11 amino acids. The CDR3, as DNA: TGCAGTGCTAGAGATCGGGGGCAAGAGTTCTTC. It specifies CSARDRGQEFF.

This clonotype was found many times. This rearrangement joins TRBV20-1 to TRBJ1-4; D might be TRBD1 (6 bases). This CDR3 region has 13 residues. Germline CDR1 and CDR2: DFQATT and SNEGSKA (reference sequence). V was clipped by 5 bases and J by 6 bases, with 13 bases between them. CDR3 loop: CSAHTGRDEKLFF. The CDR3 region has the DNA TGCAGTGCTCATACAGGGAGAGATGAAAAACTGTTTTTT.

This clonotype has only a few counts. V usage is TRBV15 and J usage is TRBJ1-6; D gene uncertain. Per the germline V gene, CDR1 is LNHNV and CDR2 is YYDKDF (reference sequence). V was shortened by 3 bases and J by 6 bases, with 3 bases between the two germline ends. The CDR3 length is 12 residues. For the CDR3, the DNA is TGTGCCACCAGCAGGGTTAATTCACCCCTCCACTTT. Protein sequence: CATSRVNSPLHF.

There are many counts of this clonotype. CDR3 amino acids: CASSSGQLNEKLFF. The CDR3 coding sequence is TGCGCCAGCAGCTCGGGACAGCTTAATGAAAAACTGTTTTTT. The V gene is TRBV5-1, the J gene TRBJ1-4; the match to TRBD1 covers 7 bases. The ends lost 3 bases at V and 4 bases at J; junction bases unmatched: 3. Germline V CDR1 and CDR2: SGHRS, YFSETQ. This CDR3 has 14 residues.

The genes are TRBV29-1 and TRBJ2-2; 10 positions agree with TRBD2. V shed 5 bases and J 6 bases; nucleotides not matched to a gene: 3. From germline, CDR1 is SQVTM and CDR2 ANQGSEA. CDR3 size: 13 residues. CDR3 DNA sequence: TGCAGCGTTTGGCTAGCGGGGGCCGGGGAGCTGTTTTTT. It is translated as CSVWLAGAGELFF.

The rearrangement joins TRBV5-1 to TRBJ2-5; possibly TRBD2 for D (8 bases). V lost 5 bases and J lost 0, with 17 bases in between. The CDR3 runs 16 residues. Germline V gene lookup returns CDR1 SGHRS and CDR2 YFSETQ. The CDR3 region is CASSWGTAGDQETQYF. As DNA, the CDR3 is TGCGCCAGCAGTTGGGGGACAGCGGGGGACCAAGAGACCCAGTACTTC.

V is TRBV6-1 and J is TRBJ2-1, with a possible D match to TRBD2 (7 bases). There are 15 residues in the CDR3. Germline V CDR1 and CDR2: MNHNS, SASEGT. V was cut by 5 bases and J by 10 bases, with 21 bases left in between. The chain's CDR3 is CASSPGAGDWGEQFF. CDR3 nucleotides: TGTGCCAGCAGTCCGGGGGCGGGGGACTGGGGAGAGCAGTTCTTC.

The chain links TRBV18 to TRBJ1-2; TRBD1 might be the D (5 bases). Germline V gene lookup returns CDR1 KGHSH and CDR2 LQKENI. The V end was cut by 3 bases, the J end by 8 bases, with 19 bases between. The CDR3 extends over 15 amino acids. CDR3 sequence (DNA): TGTGCCAGCTCACCGCGATCGGGGCAGGATTGGGGCTACACCTTC. It codes for CASSPRSGQDWGYTF.

This clonotype was seen repeatedly, ten times or more. The V gene is TRBV12-3 or TRBV12-4, the J gene TRBJ1-5; weak D call: TRBD1 (6 bases). The CDR3 is 15 amino acids. V shed 6 bases and J shed 3 bases, with 15 bases lying between them. CDR3 nucleotide sequence: TGTGCCAGCAGCCCCTCTGGGGGCAACAATCAGCCCCAGCATTTT. Its translation is CASSPSGGNNQPQHF.

Many counts were recorded for this clonotype. CDR3 bases: TGCGCCAGCAGCTTCCGAGGTAGCGGGGGGAACAATGAGCAGTTCTTC. This encodes CASSFRGSGGNNEQFF. The rearrangement links TRBV5-1 to TRBJ2-1; 10 nucleotides line up with TRBD2. Germline-derived CDR1 and CDR2 are SGHRS and YFSETQ. The V gene end was trimmed by 2 bases and the J gene end by 5 bases; junction bases not matched to a gene: 7. The CDR3 runs 16 residues.

The table lists this clonotype with a few counts. The chain joins TRBV6-1 to TRBJ1-1, with 7 bases fitting TRBD1. Germline trimming cut 3 bases from V and 8 bases from J; bases unmatched to any gene: 12. CDR1 is MNHNS and CDR2 is SASEGT in the germline V gene. CDR3 length equals 15 residues. The CDR3 is CASSEGLAGGSEAFF. The CDR3 DNA sequence: TGTGCCAGCAGTGAGGGCCTTGCAGGGGGATCCGAAGCTTTCTTT.

At least ten counts were recorded for this clonotype. The gene calls are TRBV12-3 or TRBV12-4 and TRBJ2-2; 7 positions match TRBD1. The CDR3 totals 14 residues. With V trimmed by 10 bases and J by 4 bases, 9 bases remained unmatched. As DNA, the CDR3 is TGTGCCACAAAAGGGGGCCAGAGCACCGGGGAGCTGTTTTTT. Amino acids: CATKGGQSTGELFF.

This clonotype was counted only a few times. The DNA for the CDR3 is TGTGCCAGCTCACTCGACATTACCTACGAGCAGTACGTC. This encodes CASSLDITYEQYV. The V call is TRBV18, the J call TRBJ2-7; D ambiguous. The CDR3 contains 13 residues. Between the trimmed V and J ends, which lost 4 bases and 2 bases, there was a span of 9 bases. Germline V lookup: CDR1 KGHSH, CDR2 LQKENI.

The chain carries TRBV5-1 and TRBJ2-5, with D hard to call. Between the trimmed V and J ends, which lost 5 bases and 2 bases, there was a span of 10 bases. Germline-derived CDR1 and CDR2 are SGHRS and YFSETQ. This CDR3 has 13 residues. The CDR3 DNA is TGCGCCAGCAGGGATCTGGGGCAAGAGACCCAGTACTTC. Translating it yields CASRDLGQETQYF.

There are many counts of this clonotype. The chain has TRBV14 and TRBJ1-2, with TRBD1 as a possible D gene (5 bases). V was cut by 5 bases and J by 7 bases, with 11 bases left in between. CDR1 is SGHDN and CDR2 is FVKESK in the germline V gene. The CDR3 is 12 amino acids. The CDR3 nucleotides are TGTGCCAGCAGCATGGGGGTCCGTGGCTACACCTTC. Its translation is CASSMGVRGYTF.

In the case of this clonotype: A much bigger clone sits one base away, suggesting this may be a read error. This chain joins TRBV20-1 and TRBJ1-6; 10 positions match TRBD1. This CDR3 comprises 17 residues. Per the germline V gene, CDR1 is DFQATT and CDR2 is SNEGSKA (reference sequence). CDR3 nucleotide sequence: TGCTGTGTATGGGGACAGGGGACACTCTCCTATAATTCACCCCTCCACTTT. This encodes CCVWGQGTLSYNSPLHF.

The chain employs TRBV20-1 and TRBJ1-6; TRBD1 agrees at 10 bases. CDR3 length equals 12 residues. V trimming: 6 bases; J trimming: 9 bases; junction bases outside the gene matches: 2. Germline CDR1 is DFQATT and CDR2 is SNEGSKA (reference sequence). The DNA for the CDR3 is TGCAGTGCCGGGACAGGGGTTTCACCCCTCCACTTT. This translates into CSAGTGVSPLHF.

This clonotype was seen only a few times. The V call is TRBV12-3 or TRBV12-4, the J call TRBJ1-2; 7 nucleotides line up with TRBD1. This CDR3 region has 14 residues. Losses at the gene ends were 5 bases for V and 7 bases for J; bases not matched to a gene: 10. The CDR3 here is CASSPTNRGVGYTF. The CDR3 region has the DNA TGTGCCAGCAGTCCGACGAACAGGGGTGTTGGCTACACCTTC.